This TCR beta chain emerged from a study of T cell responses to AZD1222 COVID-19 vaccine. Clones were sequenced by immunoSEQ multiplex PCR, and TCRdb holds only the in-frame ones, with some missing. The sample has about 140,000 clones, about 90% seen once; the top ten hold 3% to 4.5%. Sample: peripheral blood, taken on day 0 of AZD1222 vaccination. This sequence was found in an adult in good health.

CDR3 DNA: TGTGCCAGCAGCCGCTCGGGACAAGGAAACACCATATATTTT. This codes for CASSRSGQGNTIYF. The rearrangement uses TRBV5-6 and TRBJ1-3, with D possibly being TRBD1 (6 bases). The CDR3 sequence is 14 residues long. Germline V gene sequence: CDR1 SGHDT, CDR2 YYEEEE. V was pared by 4 bases and J by 4 bases, with 12 bases between.